This T cell receptor beta chain derives from a study of T cell changes during pregnancy in multiple sclerosis (dated by TCRdb to between 2018 and 2021). General notes on the study: The study examined how the T cell repertoire changed over the course of pregnancy in women with multiple sclerosis.

CDR1 and CDR2 were assigned from the germline V gene (reference sequence) as LNHDA and SQIVND. Trimming accounts for 4 bases at V and 2 bases at J, while the number of junction bases matched to no gene is 4. From cysteine to phenylalanine, the CDR3 is 15 amino acids long. The retained sequence is limited to the CDR3, 45 bases, with the frame set at the first base. With regard to this clone: Which antigen it targets is not known. The sample holds no much larger clone one base away, and base qualities are not on file.

Library preparation was by the immunoSEQ multiplex PCR assay. The immuneACCESS repertoire file appears here via TCRdb, limited to in-frame rearrangements. These files lack a portion of the clones; in checked studies, under half of the deficit traces to unresolved V genes, and the cause of the others is not known. For this sample the table gives 75,000 to 90,000 clones, of which more than 90% were detected only once. The top ten hold roughly 0.21% of the sample. The sequence derives from a female donor with multiple sclerosis, enrolled in a pregnancy study. The sample in question was CD4+ T cells from peripheral blood mononuclear cells, obtained before pregnancy. This sequence uses TRBV19 and TRBJ2-1, with 8 middle bases fitting TRBD2. This receptor carries the CDR3 CASSTPGGPYNEQFF. DNA sequence: TGTGCCAGTAGTACTCCGGGAGGGCCCTACAATGAGCAGTTCTTC.